Presented here are 4 T cell receptor beta chains from one specimen sequenced in a study of blood T cell repertoires in COVID-19. Measured with immunoSEQ multiplex PCR; TCRdb has only the in-frame clones, and not every one. This table holds 110,000 or so clones, 70% to 90% found once. Sequenced sample: peripheral blood. The receptors originated from a woman aged 45-59 years with acute or convalescent COVID-19.

The gene calls are TRBV6-1 and TRBJ1-1; D is perhaps TRBD1 (5 bases). From germline, CDR1 is MNHNS and CDR2 SASEGT. Trimming took 2 bases from V and 7 from J, leaving 14 bases between them. The CDR3 length is 14 residues. CDR3 nucleotide sequence: TGTGCCAGCAGTGAATTCGGACATTTTGGTGAAGCTTTCTTT. This translates into CASSEFGHFGEAFF.

The V gene is TRBV30, the J gene TRBJ2-1; TRBD2 agrees at 9 bases. Germline trimming cut 0 bases from V and 2 bases from J; bases unmatched to any gene: 11. The CDR3 sequence is 18 residues long. Germline lookup yields CDR1 GTSNPN and CDR2 SVGIG (reference sequence). CDR3 nucleotide sequence: TGTGCCTGGAGTGTACGACGGACTAGCGCCTTGGCCTACAATGAGCAGTTCTTC. Protein: CAWSVRRTSALAYNEQFF.

The rearrangement links TRBV27 to TRBJ1-2, with 7 bases matching TRBD1. CDR1 is MNHEY, CDR2 SMNVEV, per germline (reference sequence). The CDR3 sequence is 14 residues long. V lost 5 bases, J lost 13 bases, and 16 bases stayed unmatched. CDR3 amino acids: CASSRSGTAFRSTF. DNA for the CDR3: TGTGCCAGCAGTCGGTCCGGGACAGCATTTAGAAGCACCTTC.

The rearrangement uses TRBV7-2 and TRBJ1-5; 7 positions match TRBD1. The CDR3 totals 16 residues. CDR1 and CDR2 (germline): SGHTA, FQGNSA. V lost 6 bases, J lost 3 bases, and 11 bases stayed unmatched. Written as DNA, the CDR3 is TGTGCCAGCAGTAGGGACAGAGGAGATTCCAATCAGCCCCAGCATTTT. Its translation is CASSRDRGDSNQPQHF.